This TCR beta chain was sequenced for a study of a mutant IDH1 vaccine in newly diagnosed glioma. Study-wide background: Earlier treatment was radiotherapy, temozolomide, or both, with most getting both.

Specified time point: week 35, safety follow-up. Vaccination comprised doses that each held 300 ug of mutant IDH1 20-mer peptide, plus topical imiquimod. Patients were given eight vaccinations, scheduled in weeks 1, 3, 5, 7, 11, 15, 19 and 23. To note about this clone: Its cognate antigen is unknown.

The data were produced by immunoSEQ multiplex PCR, yet TCRdb's version contains in-frame clones alone and is incomplete. The data show tens of thousands of clones, with 65% to 75% seen just once and 4.5% to 5% held by the top ten. This TCR derives from a man aged 45-60 years with glioma. Sequencing was performed on PBMCs, taken from a glioma patient whose treatment included an IDH1 peptide vaccine.

The CDR3 is CATTGVSYNEQFF. CDR3 nucleotides: TGTGCCACAACAGGGGTTTCCTACAATGAGCAGTTCTTC. The genes are TRBV19 and TRBJ2-1; 7 nucleotides match TRBD1. Germline assignment: CDR1 LNHDA and CDR2 SQIVND (reference sequence). CDR3 length: 13 residues. Trimming took 10 bases from V and 1 from J; bases not matched to a gene: 4.